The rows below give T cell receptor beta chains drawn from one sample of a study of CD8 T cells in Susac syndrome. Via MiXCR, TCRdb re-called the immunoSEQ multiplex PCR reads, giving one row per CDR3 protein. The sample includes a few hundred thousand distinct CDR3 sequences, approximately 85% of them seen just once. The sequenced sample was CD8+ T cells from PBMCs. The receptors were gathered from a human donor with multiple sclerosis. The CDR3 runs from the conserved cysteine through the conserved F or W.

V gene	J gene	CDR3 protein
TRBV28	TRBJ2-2	CASTTLRGVRAGELFF
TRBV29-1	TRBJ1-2	CSVEGMGYGYTF
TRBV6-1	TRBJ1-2	CASSERDHPNYGYTF
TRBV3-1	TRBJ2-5	CASRPTDSPRLAGVETQYF
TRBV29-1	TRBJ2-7	CSVEDVDAGGPRYEQYF
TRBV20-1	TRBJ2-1	CSAMTSGSSYNEQFF
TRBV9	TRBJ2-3	CASSVARGGWTDTQYF
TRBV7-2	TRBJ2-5	CASSLASGRLTGETQYF
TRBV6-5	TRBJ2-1	CASSYGGTLYNEQFF
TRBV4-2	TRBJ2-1	CASSLEASGYYNEQFF
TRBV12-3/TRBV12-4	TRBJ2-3	CASTPGGLDTQYF
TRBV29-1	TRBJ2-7	CSVETQQRESYEQYF
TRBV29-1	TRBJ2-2	CSVGGFGDTNTGELFF
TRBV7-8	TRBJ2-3	CASSRREGPRDTQYF
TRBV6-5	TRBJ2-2	CASSYSGPEAGELFF
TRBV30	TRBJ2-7	CACHLTGDSAYYEQYF
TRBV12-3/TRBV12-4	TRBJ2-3	CASSLDYRATDTQYF
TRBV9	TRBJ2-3	CASSPLNRTDTQYF
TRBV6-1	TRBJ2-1	CASRTYNEQFF
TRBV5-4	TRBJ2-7	CASSLARDRDHEQYF
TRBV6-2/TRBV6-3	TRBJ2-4	CASSPDLRGGADLRAKNIQYF
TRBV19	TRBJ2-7	CASSTGIAYEQYF
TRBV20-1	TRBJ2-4	CSAVAFAGLKNIQYF
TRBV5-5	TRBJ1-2	CASSFEGYTGYGYTF